This T cell receptor beta chain is drawn from a study of tissue T cells after allogeneic stem cell transplantation. Study as a whole: Pathologist H&E review favored samples with visible lymphocytes for sequencing among multiple samples. Broader study findings: Anatomically similar tissues had similar TCR repertoires within each patient.

The CDR3 spans 19 residues. Germline loops: CDR1 MGHRA, CDR2 YSYEKL. Trimming left V 1 base short and J 1 base short, with 20 bases between. Sequencing was performed with immunoSEQ multiplex PCR; in TCRdb, only in-frame clones are kept and a portion is missing. Of some 1,100 clones in the sample, approximately 65% were seen once. This research-autopsy study prospectively enrolled adult allogeneic hematopoietic cell transplant recipients with steroid-refractory graft-versus-host disease. Several lines of graft-versus-host disease therapy were given to all patients, all with gastrointestinal involvement. On this clone itself: What it recognizes is unknown.

The sequence was obtained from a male patient at least 60 years old with steroid-refractory graft-versus-host disease after an allogeneic stem cell transplant. The T cells may come from the graft donor. The chain uses TRBV4-1 and TRBJ1-5; D may be TRBD1 (5 bases). The sample here was stomach tissue, taken at autopsy. The CDR3 spells CASSQATGGPLGSNQPQHF. CDR3 in DNA: TGCGCCAGCAGCCAAGCAACGGGGGGACCTTTAGGGAGCAATCAGCCCCAGCATTTT.